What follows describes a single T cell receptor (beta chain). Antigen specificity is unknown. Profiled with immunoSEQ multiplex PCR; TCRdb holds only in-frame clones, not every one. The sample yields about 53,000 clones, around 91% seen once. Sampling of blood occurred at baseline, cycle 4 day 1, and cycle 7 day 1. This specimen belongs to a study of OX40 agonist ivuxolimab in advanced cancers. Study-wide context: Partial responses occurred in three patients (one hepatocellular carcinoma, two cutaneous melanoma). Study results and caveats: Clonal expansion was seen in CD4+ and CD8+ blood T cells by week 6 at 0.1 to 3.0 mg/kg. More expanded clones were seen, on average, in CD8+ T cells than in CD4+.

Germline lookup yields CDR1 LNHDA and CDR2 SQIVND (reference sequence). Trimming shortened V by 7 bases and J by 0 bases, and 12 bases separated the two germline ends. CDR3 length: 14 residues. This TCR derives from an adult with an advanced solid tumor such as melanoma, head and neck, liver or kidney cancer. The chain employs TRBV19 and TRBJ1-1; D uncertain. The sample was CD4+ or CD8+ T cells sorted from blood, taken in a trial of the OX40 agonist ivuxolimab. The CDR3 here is CASTEAGMNTEAFF. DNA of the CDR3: TGTGCCAGTACCGAGGCAGGTATGAACACTGAAGCTTTCTTT.